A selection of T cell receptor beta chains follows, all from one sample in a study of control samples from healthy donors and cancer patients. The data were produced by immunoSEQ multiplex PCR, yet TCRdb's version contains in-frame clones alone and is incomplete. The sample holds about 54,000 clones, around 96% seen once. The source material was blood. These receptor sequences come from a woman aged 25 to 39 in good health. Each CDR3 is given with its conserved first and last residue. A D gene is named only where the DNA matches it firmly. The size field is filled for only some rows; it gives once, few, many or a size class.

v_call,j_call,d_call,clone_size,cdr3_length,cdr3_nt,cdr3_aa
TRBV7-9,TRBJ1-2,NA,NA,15,TGTGCCAGCAGCTCGTATAATCAGGGACACTATGGCTACACCTTC,CASSSYNQGHYGYTF
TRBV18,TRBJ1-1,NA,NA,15,TGTGCCAGCTCACCCAACGCGGCAAAGAACACTGAAGCTTTCTTT,CASSPNAAKNTEAFF
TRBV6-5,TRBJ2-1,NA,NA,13,TGTGCCAGCAGTTACTCGTATTTAGAGGAGCAGTTCTTC,CASSYSYLEEQFF
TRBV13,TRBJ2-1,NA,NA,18,TGTGCCAGCAGCCCCCTGGGGCAGAGGGCTCAAGGCTACAATGAGCAGTTCTTC,CASSPLGQRAQGYNEQFF
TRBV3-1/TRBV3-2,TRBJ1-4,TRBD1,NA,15,TGTGCCAGCAGCCAAGCGACAGGGCTGAATGAAAAACTGTTTTTT,CASSQATGLNEKLFF
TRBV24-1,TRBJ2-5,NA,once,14,TGTGCCACCAGTGACCCGACAGGAAGAGAGACCCAGTACTTC,CATSDPTGRETQYF
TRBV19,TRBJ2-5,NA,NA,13,TGTGCCAGTAGTGGGGGACTTCAAGACACCCAGTACTTC,CASSGGLQDTQYF
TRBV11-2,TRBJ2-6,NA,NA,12,TGTGCCAGCAGCTTAGGGGCCCCCGTCCTGACTTTC,CASSLGAPVLTF
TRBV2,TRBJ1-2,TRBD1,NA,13,TGTGCCAGCAGTGTCGGGACAGACTATGGCTACACCTTC,CASSVGTDYGYTF
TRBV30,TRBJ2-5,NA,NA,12,TGTGCTTGGACGGGCGGTGGGGAGACCCAGTACTTC,CAWTGGGETQYF
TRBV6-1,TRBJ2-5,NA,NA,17,TGTGCCAGCAGTGAAAATCCCGGGACATATGCCGGAGCGACCCAGTACTTC,CASSENPGTYAGATQYF
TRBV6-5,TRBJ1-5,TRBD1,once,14,TGTGCCAGCGGCCGGGACAGGGGTAGTCAGCCCCAGCATTTT,CASGRDRGSQPQHF
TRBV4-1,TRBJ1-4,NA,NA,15,TGCGCCAGCAGCCAAGTGATGGGGGCTAATGAAAAACTGTTTTTT,CASSQVMGANEKLFF
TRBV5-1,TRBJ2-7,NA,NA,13,TGCGCCAGCAGCTTGGAATCTGGGTTCGAGCAGTACTTC,CASSLESGFEQYF
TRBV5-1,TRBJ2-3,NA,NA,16,TGCGCCAGCAGCCCTGCCGAGGCGGGAATCACAGATACGCAGTATTTT,CASSPAEAGITDTQYF
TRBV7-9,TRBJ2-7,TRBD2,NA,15,TGTGCCAGCAGACCAACTAGCGGGACCTTCTACGAGCAGTACTTC,CASRPTSGTFYEQYF
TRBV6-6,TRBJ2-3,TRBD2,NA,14,TGTGCCAGCAGCTTAGCGGGGGGCACAGATACGCAGTATTTT,CASSLAGGTDTQYF
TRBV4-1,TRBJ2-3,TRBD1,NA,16,TGCGCCAGCAGCCCGTCGACCGACAGGGGGCTGGATACGCAGTATTTT,CASSPSTDRGLDTQYF
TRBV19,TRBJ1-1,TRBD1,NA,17,TGTGCCAGTAGTGACAGACAGGGCCTGAGGGGGAACACTGAAGCTTTCTTT,CASSDRQGLRGNTEAFF
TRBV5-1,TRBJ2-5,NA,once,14,TGCGCCAGCAGCGGCGGCAGTCTACAAGAGACCCAGTACTTC,CASSGGSLQETQYF
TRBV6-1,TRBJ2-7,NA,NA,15,TGTGCCAGCAGTGAAGATCCTCCAGGGTCCTACGAGCAGTACTTC,CASSEDPPGSYEQYF
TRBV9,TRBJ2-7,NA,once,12,TGTGCCAGCAGCGTAGAGGCTGGCGAGCAGTACTTC,CASSVEAGEQYF
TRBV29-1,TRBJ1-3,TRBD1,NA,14,TGCAGCGTAGGACAGGGAGACTCTGGAAACACCATATATTTT,CSVGQGDSGNTIYF
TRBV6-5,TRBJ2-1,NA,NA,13,TGTGCCAGCGGCCCTTCCCCCTACAATGAGCAGTTCTTC,CASGPSPYNEQFF
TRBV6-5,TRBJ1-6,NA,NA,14,TGTGCCAGCAGCATGGGACGCGGCCATTCACCCCTCCACTTT,CASSMGRGHSPLHF
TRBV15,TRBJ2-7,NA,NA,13,TGTGCCACCAGCAGTAACAGGGACTACGAGCAGTACTTC,CATSSNRDYEQYF
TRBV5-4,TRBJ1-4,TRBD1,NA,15,TGTGCCAGCAGCTGGCAGGGGGCGCCGGATGAAAAACTGTTTTTT,CASSWQGAPDEKLFF
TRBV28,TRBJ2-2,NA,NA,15,TGTGCCAGCAGCCCGGGGTCTCAGGACACCGGGGAGCTGTTTTTT,CASSPGSQDTGELFF
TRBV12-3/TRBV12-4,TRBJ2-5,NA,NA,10,TGTGCCAGCAGTTCGGGACTCCAGTACTTC,CASSSGLQYF
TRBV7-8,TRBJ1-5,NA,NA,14,TGTGCCAGCAGCTTAGCGGGGGCGTATCAGCCCCAGCATTTT,CASSLAGAYQPQHF
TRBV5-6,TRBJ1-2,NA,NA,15,TGTGCCAGCAGCCGGGACACGGAGAGTTGGTATGGCTACACCTTC,CASSRDTESWYGYTF
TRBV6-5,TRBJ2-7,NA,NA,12,TGTGCCAGCGCAGGGTTCTCCTACGAGCAGTACTTC,CASAGFSYEQYF
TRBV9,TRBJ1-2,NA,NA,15,TGTGCCAGCAGCGAATCATCTCTCCCCGACTATGGCTACACCTTC,CASSESSLPDYGYTF
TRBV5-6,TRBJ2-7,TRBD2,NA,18,TGTGCCAGCAGCCTGCCAGGGTTTGGACTAGCGGGAGGGCGCGAGCAGTACTTC,CASSLPGFGLAGGREQYF
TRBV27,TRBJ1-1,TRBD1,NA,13,TGTGCCAGCGCCTACCGAGGGGGCAGCTTAGCTTTCTTT,CASAYRGGSLAFF
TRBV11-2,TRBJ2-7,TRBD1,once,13,TGTGCCAGCAGCTTAGGACAGGGGGCAAAGCAGTACTTC,CASSLGQGAKQYF
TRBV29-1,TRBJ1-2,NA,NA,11,TGCAGCGTCCTAGGCCGAGATGGCTACACCTTC,CSVLGRDGYTF
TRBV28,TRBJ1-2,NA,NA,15,TGTGCCAGCATTCCGGGGGGGTCACGGCGCTATGGCTACACCTTC,CASIPGGSRRYGYTF
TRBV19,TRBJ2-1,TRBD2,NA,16,TGTGCCAGTAGTACCCGGACTAGCGGGAGGGAAAATGAGCAGTTCTTC,CASSTRTSGRENEQFF
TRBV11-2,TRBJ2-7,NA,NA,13,TGTGCCAGCAGCTTAGGACTAACCTACGAGCAGTACTTC,CASSLGLTYEQYF
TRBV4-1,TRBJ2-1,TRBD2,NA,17,TGCGCCAGCAGCCATCCTAGACTAGCGGGCTCCTACAATGAGCAGTTCTTC,CASSHPRLAGSYNEQFF